This T cell receptor beta chain was identified during a study of blood T cell repertoires in COVID-19. Assay used: immunoSEQ multiplex PCR; TCRdb lists only in-frame clones, some missing. This repertoire shows 200,000 to 250,000 clones, roughly 80% found once; its top ten account for less than 3.5%. The V gene end was trimmed by 5 bases and the J gene end by 0 bases; junction bases not matched to a gene: 5. The CDR3 totals 16 residues. In germline, CDR1 is LNHDA, CDR2 SQIVND (reference sequence). This receptor was identified in a woman younger than 35 with acute or convalescent COVID-19. The sample taken for sequencing was peripheral blood. The chain uses TRBV19 and TRBJ1-4; 8 bases match TRBD1. The CDR3 reads CASSGQGFATNEKLFF. CDR3 sequence (DNA): TGTGCCAGTAGTGGACAGGGATTTGCAACTAATGAAAAACTGTTTTTT. Variable domain in full (rest from reference TRBV19 and TRBJ1-4): DGGITQSPKYLFRKEGQNVTLSCEQNLNHDAMYWYRQDPGQGLRLIYYSQIVNDFQKGDIAEGYSVSREKKESFPLTVTSAQKNPTAFYLCASSGQGFATNEKLFFGSGTQLSVL.